The subject of this entry is one T cell receptor (beta chain). The antigen it recognizes is unknown. Per-base qualities were not stored, and no clone one base away is much larger. The protocol used for the library was multiplex PCR. The instrument given in TCRdb is Illumina HiSeq 2500. TCRbeta libraries were built by three rounds of nested PCR using primers (Table S4), following protocols modified from ARM-PCR. PCR products of 200-500 bp were gel-excised and purified with the QIAquick gel extraction kit before sequencing. The source study handled its data this way. Trimmomatic was used to clean the reads, FLASH merged the cleaned reads into complete CDR3 sequences, and MiTCR assigned the sequences to V(D)J germline segments. Clonal diversity was computed as the inverse Simpson's index with VDJtools. A read counted as productive if the sequence was in-frame and lacked a premature stop codon. TCRdb applied fastp at Q25 and MiXCR to the public reads, then kept only in-frame beta chains. CDR3 protein duplicates are merged, each entry listing the most common genes and DNA. The authors' filters were not applied to this entry. For this sample the table gives about 110,000 distinct CDR3 sequences, of which roughly 84% were detected only once. Roughly 20% of the sample lies in the top ten.

Bulk unsorted tissue served as the source for RNA extraction, and RNA quality was assessed using a NanoDrop ND-1000 and an Agilent 2100. The donors were newly diagnosed lung cancer patients admitted for thoracic surgery in China from August to November 2014 who had not received prior chemotherapy. Patients who had received previous radiotherapy or chemotherapy, or who had another concurrent cancer, were excluded from the study. Surgical tissue pieces of about 1-2.1 cm3 were preserved in RNAlater solution and stored at -80 °C until use. These data are taken from a study of tumor and adjacent non-tumor tissue in lung cancer (dated by TCRdb to 2016 to 2018). As for the study more broadly: By cancer type, the cohort comprised 11 to 12 adenocarcinoma patients, a couple of squamous cell carcinoma patients and 1 small cell lung cancer patient. Ages among the roughly 15 patients ranged from roughly 31 to 85 years, there were 10 men and 5 women, and disease was at TNM stage I to III. Sequencing generated a total of more than 95 million productive TCRbeta reads, averaging roughly 4.3 million reads per sample. The study compared bulk TCRbeta repertoires from lung tumor tissue and matched distant non-tumor lung tissue of some 15 lung cancer patients. TCRbeta CDR3 sequencing was performed on thirty paired specimens, with one tumor sample and one normal lung sample collected per patient. Study-wide findings and limitations: Because peripheral blood was not sequenced, the blood TCRbeta repertoires of the lung cancer patients in the study went unexamined. A significantly larger cumulative share of the repertoire was made up by the top 100 clones in normal lung than in tumor tissue. TCR diversity was significantly higher in younger patients, and higher tumor TCR diversity was associated with shorter overall and disease-free survival. TCR diversity (inverse Simpson) was significantly higher in tumor than in normal lung tissue (roughly 430 vs 170, P = 0.0075, Mann-Whitney U test). The methods do not name the sequencing platform or mention unique molecular identifiers. Only roughly 14 patients were in the cohort, and the authors stated that larger samples and more detailed clinical data are needed.

Per the germline V gene, MNHEY is the CDR1 and SVGEGT is the CDR2. The CDR3 has 15 amino acids, counting the end cysteine and phenylalanine. Only the CDR3 DNA is retained, 45 bases long and in frame from the first base. In this chain, TRBV6-2 or TRBV6-3 is recombined with TRBJ1-1, with the D gene call left open. Specimen: lung tumor tissue. The sequence was obtained from a man between 65 and 80 years old with non-small cell lung cancer. The CDR3 protein is CASRSFVRQRREAFF. In nucleotides, the sequence is TGTGCGAGCCGATCTTTTGTGAGACAAAGAAGAGAAGCTTTCTTT.